The rows below give T cell receptor beta chains drawn from one sample of a study of long-term antiretroviral therapy in people with HIV. Measured with immunoSEQ multiplex PCR; TCRdb has only the in-frame clones, and not every one. The repertoire holds roughly 20,000 clones, about 85% seen once, with 3.4% in the top ten. The starting material was unsorted PBMCs, obtained 1.9 years after starting antiretroviral therapy. The receptor source for this set is a woman aged 50 to 60 with HIV. Both conserved end residues are part of each CDR3. D genes are given only for firm matches. Not all rows give a size; the values are once, few, many and, for expanded clones, a class.

size	V	J	D	length	DNA	CDR3
.	TRBV9	TRBJ2-5	TRBD2	16	TGTGCCAGCAGCTTGGGACTAGCGGGGGAGAAAGAGACCCAGTACTTC	CASSLGLAGEKETQYF
.	TRBV10-3	TRBJ1-5	TRBD1	17	TGTGCCATCAGTGAGGCCAGGGGGCTCGATAGCAATCAGCCCCAGCATTTT	CAISEARGLDSNQPQHF
.	TRBV27	TRBJ1-1	.	14	TGTGCCAGCAGTTCATACGGGGGAGGGACTGAAGCTTTCTTT	CASSSYGGGTEAFF
medium-sized	TRBV14	TRBJ2-7	.	15	TGTGCCAGCAGCCAAGGCCGGTGGAGCCTCTACGAGCAGTACTTC	CASSQGRWSLYEQYF
.	TRBV4-2	TRBJ1-1	.	16	TGTGCCAGCAGCCAAGATCACGCAGAATGGAACACTGAAGCTTTCTTT	CASSQDHAEWNTEAFF
.	TRBV7-9	TRBJ2-1	.	13	TGTGCCAGCAGCTTAGTTCTAGCCGATGAGCAGTTCTTC	CASSLVLADEQFF
.	TRBV7-6	TRBJ1-1	TRBD1	14	TGTGCCAGCAGCTTGGGGACAGGGGGCGATGAAGCTTTCTTT	CASSLGTGGDEAFF
.	TRBV7-9	TRBJ1-1	.	14	TGTGCCAGCAGCTTAGCGATGGGGAACACTGAAGCTTTCTTT	CASSLAMGNTEAFF
.	TRBV27	TRBJ2-3	TRBD2	16	TGTGCCAGCAGTTCCCTGGCGGGGGGACATCCAGATACGCAGTATTTT	CASSSLAGGHPDTQYF
.	TRBV28	TRBJ2-4	.	17	TGTGCCAGCAGCTACCCCCCAGTTCCTAAAGCCAAAAACATTCAGTACTTC	CASSYPPVPKAKNIQYF
.	TRBV7-2	TRBJ2-1	.	14	TGTGCCAGCAGCTTAGGGACCTACTACAATGAGCAGTTCTTC	CASSLGTYYNEQFF
once	TRBV2	TRBJ2-1	TRBD1	14	TGTGCCAGCAGGCCCGGGGGACAGGGCAGGGAGCAGTTCTTC	CASRPGGQGREQFF
.	TRBV30	TRBJ2-7	.	14	TGTGCCTGGAGTGTACAGGCGTACTCCTACGAGCAGTACTTC	CAWSVQAYSYEQYF
.	TRBV7-9	TRBJ2-3	.	15	TGTACCAGCAGCCCAGGACAGCCGAGCACAGATACGCAGTATTTT	CTSSPGQPSTDTQYF
.	TRBV7-2	TRBJ2-7	TRBD2	15	TGTGCCAGCAGCCGCCAGAGGGGCGGGGGATACGAGCAGTACTTC	CASSRQRGGGYEQYF
.	TRBV7-2	TRBJ1-6	.	13	TGTGCCAGCAGTAACGGATATAATTCACCCCTCCACTTT	CASSNGYNSPLHF
.	TRBV28	TRBJ2-5	.	17	TGTGCCAGCACTTCCCTACGGCGACAGAAGGGGAAAGAGACCCAGTACTTC	CASTSLRRQKGKETQYF
.	TRBV6-5	TRBJ1-5	TRBD1	15	TGTGCCAGCAGAATAAAACAGGGGGCGCGGCAGCCCCAGCATTTT	CASRIKQGARQPQHF
.	TRBV7-9	TRBJ1-2	.	14	TGTGCCAGCAGCTTATCGGACACCAACTATGGCTACACCTTC	CASSLSDTNYGYTF
once	TRBV7-2	TRBJ2-5	TRBD1	15	TGTGCCAGCAGCTTAATGGGACAGCGAGAAGAGACCCAGTACTTC	CASSLMGQREETQYF
.	TRBV11-2	TRBJ1-3	.	13	TGTGCCAGCAGCTTAGATCTTGGAAACACCATATATTTT	CASSLDLGNTIYF
.	TRBV11-1	TRBJ2-7	.	14	TGTGCCAGCAACCCAACCACAGGAGCCCGCGAGCAGTACTTC	CASNPTTGAREQYF
.	TRBV6-5	TRBJ2-2	.	14	TGTGCCAGCAAACTGGGGATTATGACCGGGGAGCTGTTTTTT	CASKLGIMTGELFF
.	TRBV4-1	TRBJ1-6	.	17	TGCGCCAGCAGCCAAGGATCCCGAATTGTAGATAATTCACCCCTCCACTTT	CASSQGSRIVDNSPLHF
.	TRBV30	TRBJ2-1	TRBD2	17	TGTGCCTGGAGTGTACTTAAGTGGGGGGGGAGATACAATGAGCAGTTCTTC	CAWSVLKWGGRYNEQFF
few	TRBV9	TRBJ1-2	.	16	TGTGCCAGCAGCGTAGAGGCGGAGGGGGGATACTATGGCTACACCTTC	CASSVEAEGGYYGYTF
.	TRBV9	TRBJ1-2	.	13	TGTGCCAGCAGCGTAGGGGCCGGGGATCGCTACACCTTC	CASSVGAGDRYTF
.	TRBV18	TRBJ2-7	.	16	TGTGCCAGCTCACCAGGACGAGCCGACAACTCCTACGAGCAGTACTTC	CASSPGRADNSYEQYF
once	TRBV7-3	TRBJ1-2	.	15	TGTGCCAGCAGCTTAATGGGGGGCTCTAACTATGGCTACACCTTC	CASSLMGGSNYGYTF
.	TRBV9	TRBJ2-2	.	14	TGTGCCAGCAGCCCAGGACGGGTCACCGGGGAGCTGTTTTTT	CASSPGRVTGELFF
.	TRBV14	TRBJ2-7	.	13	TGTGCCAGCAGCCAAGGGGCGTACGGCGAGCAGTACTTC	CASSQGAYGEQYF
once	TRBV11-2	TRBJ2-3	TRBD2	18	TGTGCCAGCAGCTTAAATGTCGCCAGCGGGGGGGCGTCAGATACGCAGTATTTT	CASSLNVASGGASDTQYF
.	TRBV4-1	TRBJ1-6	TRBD1	14	TGCGCCAGCACCGACAGGGCTACGGATTCACCCCTCCACTTT	CASTDRATDSPLHF
.	TRBV7-8	TRBJ2-1	.	12	TGTGCCAGCAGCCAACAGTACAATGAGCAGTTCTTC	CASSQQYNEQFF
.	TRBV5-1	TRBJ1-1	.	14	TGCGCCAGCAGCTTCAGGGGAGCCGACACTGAAGCTTTCTTT	CASSFRGADTEAFF
.	TRBV6-5	TRBJ2-1	TRBD1	13	TGTGCCAGCAGTTTACAGGGGTGGAATGAGCAGTTCTTC	CASSLQGWNEQFF
.	TRBV5-6	TRBJ2-5	.	11	TGTGCCAGCAGCGATCGACGCGGCCAGTACTTC	CASSDRRGQYF
.	TRBV2	TRBJ1-1	TRBD1	14	TGTGCCAGCAGTGTTTACAGGGGGAACACTGAAGCTTTCTTT	CASSVYRGNTEAFF
.	TRBV30	TRBJ2-3	.	14	TGTGCCTGGAGTGTACCCCAGCTCCAGGCAACGCAGTATTTT	CAWSVPQLQATQYF
.	TRBV25-1	TRBJ1-3	.	14	TGTGCCAGCAGCGACGGTAGCTCTGGAAACACCATATATTTT	CASSDGSSGNTIYF
.	TRBV28	TRBJ1-2	TRBD1	18	TGTGCCAGCAGCCAAACCCCCGGGACAGGGAGGGAAAACTATGGCTACACCTTC	CASSQTPGTGRENYGYTF
.	TRBV7-2	TRBJ1-1	.	13	TGTGCCAGCAGCCCTAGGGAGGAAGGAATAGCTTTCTTT	CASSPREEGIAFF
.	TRBV4-2	TRBJ1-4	.	15	TGTGCCAGCAGCCAACAACTCGGGGTTAATGAAAAACTGTTTTTT	CASSQQLGVNEKLFF
.	TRBV5-1	TRBJ2-7	TRBD1	15	TGCGCCAGCAGCTCGGGACAGGGCATCTCCTACGAGCAGTACTTC	CASSSGQGISYEQYF
.	TRBV27	TRBJ1-2	TRBD1	14	TGTGCCAGCGCCGAAACACAGGGGCGCTATGGCTACACCTTC	CASAETQGRYGYTF